This section outlines one TCR beta chain sequence together with its context. These data originate in a study of blood T cell repertoires in COVID-19. Across the whole study: There were acute and convalescent COVID-19 samples, and they came from the United States, Italy and Spain.

Measured with immunoSEQ multiplex PCR; TCRdb has only the in-frame clones, and not every one. Of about 170,000 clones in the sample, about 85% were seen once. The Seattle patients joined while their infection was active and were tracked longitudinally afterward. J gave up 11 bases and V 5 bases, and 14 bases lay outside the gene matches. Germline CDR1 and CDR2: SEHNR and FQNEAQ (reference sequence). There are 14 residues in the CDR3. The clonotype was recovered from a woman of 80 years or more with COVID-19, enrolled during active disease. What was sequenced was peripheral blood. The chain uses TRBV7-9 and TRBJ1-1, with 7 bases matching TRBD1. CDR3 DNA sequence: TGTGCCAGCAGCCTCGTACAGGGGCCCGAGAGGGCTTTCTTT. Residues: CASSLVQGPERAFF.